This T cell receptor beta chain was identified during a study of T cells in Graves' hyperthyroidism and ophthalmopathy. About the study: Peripheral blood draws took place at initial diagnosis, ahead of any treatment. Study results and caveats: Most clonotypes that expanded in the thyroid above 0.001 also showed up in blood.

Germline loops: CDR1 LNHDA, CDR2 SQIVND (reference sequence). CDR3 length: 13 amino acids. V gave up 4 bases and J gave up 10 bases, with 16 bases separating them. About this clonotype itself: The antigen remains undetermined.

Thyroid ultrasound, orbital computed tomography, clinical symptoms, and serum thyroxine and TRAb underpinned diagnoses. What was amplified from RNA transcripts were TCR beta CDR3 regions. HTBI primers were used for first-round RT-PCR of the TCR CDR3. TCRdb independently ran MiXCR on the multiplex PCR reads; one entry per CDR3 protein. The table includes about 480,000 distinct CDR3 sequences, about an eighth detected once. This clonotype was obtained from a woman under 30 with Graves' hyperthyroidism. The sample comprised blood. The chain has TRBV19 and TRBJ1-1, with D hard to call. In nucleotides, the CDR3 is TGTGCCAGTAGTACTCACATGACCCGGACAGCTTTCTTT. It translates to CASSTHMTRTAFF.